This T cell receptor (beta chain) was retrieved from a study of T-cell reconstitution after alpha-beta-depleted transplantation in children. This clonotype has only a few counts. TCRbeta library construction was performed incorporating unique molecular identifiers. One entry per CDR3 protein results from TCRdb running MiXCR on the PCR reads. The table includes a few hundred thousand distinct CDR3 sequences, roughly a tenth detected once. This CDR3 has 16 amino acids. Per germline, CDR1 SGHRS and CDR2 YFSETQ. After removal of 4 bases from V and 4 bases from J, the junction contained 9 bases not matched to a gene.

This sequence was found in a human donor who donated a stem cell graft to a child with acute myeloid leukemia. This specimen consisted of PBMCs from the stem cell graft donor, obtained from the stem cell graft. The J gene is TRBJ2-2, the V gene TRBV5-1, with 8 bases identical to TRBD2. Written as DNA, the CDR3 is TGCGCCAGCAGCCCTAAGAGCGGGAGACCCACCGGGGAGCTGTTTTTT. Its translation: CASSPKSGRPTGELFF.